This T cell receptor (beta chain) was sequenced for a study of blood T cell repertoires in COVID-19 (dated by TCRdb to 2019 to 2021). About the full investigation: Samples covering the acute and convalescent phases of COVID-19 were provided by collaborators in the United States, Italy and Spain. The repertoires were released in a freely available public database intended as a resource for research on the immune response to SARS-CoV-2. Where available, HLA class I and class II types were taken from metadata supplied by the sample provider and were not determined by assay-based typing. A de-identified subject ID, COVID-19 status, age in years and sex were almost always included in the sample metadata. The material from the prospective study consisted of cDNA or gDNA derived from T cells, B-cell-depleted T cells, or PBMCs. Subjects who had been exposed to COVID-19, were actively infected with it, or had recovered from it provided the deeply sampled blood TCRbeta repertoires that made up the dataset. The samples were drawn from the first 160 participants of the ongoing ImmuneRACE study and from more than 1,000 subjects provided by 6 global collaborators.

Findings and caveats that apply to the study as a whole: How much clinical and demographic metadata was included differed by source and by participant, and the metadata was provided uncurated.

Enrolling through a virtual design, the prospective study's participants ranged in age from roughly 18 to 90 years and lived across some 22 United States geographic areas. In the prospective study, participants were assigned to cohorts based on the clinical history participants reported in a screening survey and a study questionnaire. Exposed participants had been in contact, within 2 weeks of entering the study, with a person who had a PCR-confirmed or clinician-diagnosed case of COVID-19. Mobile phlebotomists in the prospective study collected whole blood, serum and a nasopharyngeal or oropharyngeal swab from every participant. Participants in the prospective study had the option to provide additional blood draws and questionnaires over a roughly 2-month period. Before DNA extraction, blood samples from the prospective study were shipped at room temperature or frozen. Details on this clone: Its recognized antigen is unknown. The input lacks base qualities; no much larger clone sits a single base away.

The germline V gene yields SGHRS for CDR1 and YFSETQ for CDR2. V drops 0 bases and J drops 6 bases, leaving 9 bases in between. Measured from the cysteine to the phenylalanine, the CDR3 is 14 residues long. CDR3 DNA is the only sequence kept; it has 42 bases, read in frame from the first base. The immunoSEQ Assay, a bias-controlled multiplex PCR, was used to amplify TCRbeta CDR3 regions from genomic DNA. As for how the authors treated the data: Nucleated cell counts per sample were estimated from amplification of reference gene primers within the assay. Sequence reads were collapsed and filtered to measure the absolute abundance of every unique TCRbeta CDR3 rearrangement. For each sample, productive Simpson clonality was calculated by taking the square root of Simpson's diversity index across productive rearrangements. TCRdb's version of the immuneACCESS table is confined to in-frame rearrangements and falls short of the full clone set. An unresolved V gene accounts for under half of the shortfall where checked; the remainder is of unknown origin. V and J calls and clone size are those listed in that table; D and trimming were worked out from the DNA. In this sample the table shows some 360,000 clones, around nine tenths of which occur a single time. Of the sample, over 0.9% is held by the ten largest clones.

Rearrangement joined TRBV5-1 to TRBJ2-2, with TRBD2 perhaps the D gene, on 5 matching bases. The receptor comes from a woman aged 25-40 years who had been exposed to COVID-19. Material for sequencing was PBMCs or T cells enriched from blood (not recorded which). The sequenced DNA: TGCGCCAGCAGCTTGGTGGCGGGTTCCGGGGAGCTGTTTTTT. This translates into CASSLVAGSGELFF.